Listed here is a single T cell receptor (beta chain). The repertoire was sequenced with immunoSEQ multiplex PCR; TCRdb's copy has only in-frame clones and lacks some. Among roughly 660,000 clones listed, 90% were seen once. This entry comes from a study of shared clonotypes between healthy human individuals. Study summary: Three plates each covered CD4 naive and memory; CD8 naive two, CD8 memory one.

V was cut by 4 bases and J by 5 bases, with 12 bases left in between. The CDR3 spans 14 residues. The germline gives CDR1 SGHAT, CDR2 FQNNGV. The sequenced material came from memory CD8+ T cells from PBMCs. Stated subset: CD45RO+ cells pooled with CCR7-negative TemRA cells. The TCR was taken from a young man in good health. Some clones in this sample may be carry-over from other donors' samples. This chain uses TRBV11-2 with TRBJ2-1; a weak D match, TRBD1 (6 bases). The CDR3 spells CASSSRNRDNEQFF. Written as DNA, the CDR3 is TGTGCCAGCAGCTCCCGAAACAGGGACAATGAGCAGTTCTTC.